The TCR beta chain described here comes from a study of CD4 T cells in relation to SARS-CoV-2 and coronaviruses. The table came from immunoSEQ multiplex PCR; TCRdb's copy has only in-frame clones and leaves some out. The sample lists 20,000 to 30,000 clones; approximately 82% were seen once. Germline CDR1 LGHDT, CDR2 YNNKEL (reference sequence). J gave up 4 bases and V 0 bases, and 6 bases lay outside the gene matches. This CDR3 comprises 16 residues. The unexposed donors gave CD4+ T cells in 2011-2018, prior to COVID-19. After ten to eleven days of culture, CD4+ T cells were isolated. Notes on this clone: Its antigen is unidentified.

The chain couples TRBV3-1 (or the pseudogene TRBV3-2) to TRBJ2-7, with 10 bases lining up with TRBD2. The source material was CD4+ T cells from PBMCs, cultured in vitro. The TCR was taken from a human donor in good health. As DNA, the CDR3 is TGTGCCAGCAGCCAAGATGGTTCTAGCGGGAGATACGAGCAGTACTTC. This translates into CASSQDGSSGRYEQYF.